This TCR beta chain was sequenced in a study of cytomegalovirus exposure and HLA in healthy donors. Points from the study as a whole: Several of the most significant clusters were apparently associated with common viral pathogens in a later analysis. With further analysis later on, most CMV-associated TCR beta chains appeared HLA-restricted. For presence/absence analyses, sequencing depth was assumed to be roughly uniform across donors.

In the PCR, 60 Vbeta and 13 Jbeta primers were used. TCRdb's copy holds only in-frame clones and misses some; the assay was immunoSEQ multiplex PCR. Counted here are about 100,000 clones, about 80% occurring once; the ten biggest clones make up roughly 4.9%. A single count supports this clone. As yet, its antigen is unknown. This TCR came from a female donor in good health and CMV-seropositive. Sequencing used PBMCs.

Here the CDR3 reads CASSVVQGTGELFF. CDR3 sequence (DNA): TGTGCCAGCAGCGTAGTGCAGGGCACCGGGGAGCTGTTTTTT. The chain couples TRBV9 to TRBJ2-2, with D possibly matching TRBD1 (5 bases). The CDR3 runs to 14 residues. V lost 0 bases and J 4 bases, leaving 7 bases between the germline ends. Germline values: CDR1 SGDLS, CDR2 YYNGEE.